One and the same sample provided the 8 T cell receptor beta chains below, sequenced in a study of T cell responses to AZD1222 COVID-19 vaccine. Produced via immunoSEQ multiplex PCR; TCRdb's table is partial and in-frame only. The table includes 140,000 to 150,000 clones, approximately 91% detected once. The source material was peripheral blood, sampled 28 days after the second AZD1222 dose. These receptors were taken from an adult who received the AZD1222 COVID-19 vaccine.

The chain carries TRBV9 and TRBJ2-1; 14 bases are shared with TRBD2. CDR1 SGDLS and CDR2 YYNGEE come from the germline V gene. This CDR3 contains 16 residues. J was trimmed by 8 bases and V by 3 bases; bases with no gene match: 7. CDR3 nucleotides: TGTGCCAGCAGCGCCAGACTAGCGGGGGGGCTCGATGAGCAGTTCTTC. Protein: CASSARLAGGLDEQFF. Using reference TRBV9 and TRBJ2-1 for the parts outside the CDR3, the full variable domain is DSGVTQTPKHLITATGQRVTLRCSPRSGDLSVYWYQQSLDQGLQFLIQYYNGEERAKGNILERFSAQQFPDLHSELNLSSLELGDSALYFCASSARLAGGLDEQFFGPGTRLTVL.

The count of this clone is one. The rearrangement joins TRBV9 to TRBJ2-1, with 9 bases identical to TRBD1. The J segment lost 9 bases and the V segment lost 4 bases, leaving 11 bases of the junction unmatched. CDR3 size: 15 residues. CDR1 and CDR2 from the germline V gene are SGDLS and YYNGEE. Written as DNA, the CDR3 is TGTGCCAGCAGCCCCCGACAGGGGGTGAGCGTTGAGCAGTTCTTC. As protein: CASSPRQGVSVEQFF.

The chain is built from TRBV7-9 and TRBJ2-2; D is perhaps TRBD2 (6 bases). CDR1 and CDR2 (germline): SEHNR, FQNEAQ (reference sequence). This CDR3 has 14 amino acids. Trimming left V 1 base short and J 6 bases short, with 9 bases between. CDR3 DNA sequence: TGTGCCAGCAGCTTAGTGTCGGGGGCCGGGGAGCTGTTTTTT. This gives the protein CASSLVSGAGELFF. The entire variable domain, with the rest obtained from reference TRBV7-9 and TRBJ2-2, is as follows: DTGVSQNPRHKITKRGQNVTFRCDPISEHNRLYWYRQTLGQGPEFLTYFQNEAQLEKSRLLSDRFSAERPKGSFSTLEIQRTEQGDSAMYLCASSLVSGAGELFFGEGSRLTVL.

The chain links TRBV29-1 to TRBJ2-3; no clear D. Germline loops: CDR1 SQVTM, CDR2 ANQGSEA. V was cut by 4 bases and J by 5 bases, with 16 bases left in between. The CDR3 spans 14 residues. The CDR3 coding sequence is TGCAGCGTTGGGGTGGTGGTGGGTCAAGATACGCAGTATTTT. It encodes CSVGVVVGQDTQYF.

The chain carries TRBV4-1 and TRBJ2-2, with D uncertain. Germline CDR1 and CDR2: MGHRA and YSYEKL. The CDR3 covers 15 residues. V was pared by 2 bases and J by 0 bases, with 7 bases between. The CDR3 is CASSQPAPNTGELFF. The CDR3 DNA reads as TGCGCCAGCAGCCAACCTGCCCCGAACACCGGGGAGCTGTTTTTT.

This clone was recorded only once. This rearrangement joins TRBV27 to TRBJ2-3, with D uncertain. The CDR3 length is 14 residues. Trimming removed 1 base at V and 0 bases at J, with 5 bases between. In germline, CDR1 is MNHEY, CDR2 SMNVEV (reference sequence). CDR3: CASSLFPSTDTQYF. The CDR3 DNA reads TGTGCCAGCAGTTTATTCCCTAGCACAGATACGCAGTATTTT.

For the CDR3, the DNA is TGTGCCAGCAGCCTAACAGGGTCTCAGCCCCAGCATTTT. This gives the protein CASSLTGSQPQHF. V is TRBV9 and J is TRBJ1-5; possibly TRBD1 for D (6 bases). V lost 4 bases, J lost 6 bases, and 11 bases lay in between. There are 13 residues in the CDR3. Germline CDR1 and CDR2: SGDLS and YYNGEE.

This chain joins TRBV6-5 and TRBJ2-3; tentative D call: TRBD2 (5 bases). Trimming left V 6 bases short and J 2 bases short, with 15 bases between. The CDR3 length is 15 residues. Looked up from germline, CDR1 is MNHEY and CDR2 is SVGAGI. CDR3 in amino acids: CASRTRTSSTDTQYF. DNA for the CDR3: TGTGCCAGCAGAACACGGACTTCTTCCACAGATACGCAGTATTTT.